This T cell receptor beta chain was sequenced for a study of T cell responses to AZD1222 COVID-19 vaccine. Study summary: Second-dose intervals of approximately 4 or approximately 12 weeks were pooled. Study results and caveats: Only after the peak T cell response were repertoires sampled. Spike-specific TCR depth and breadth grew after two AZD1222 doses. Most donors were white British, females outnumbered males, and clonal diversity was possibly underestimated.

TCRdb keeps only in-frame clones here, not all; method: immunoSEQ multiplex PCR. The sample carries some 160,000 clones, around 93% recorded once. With regard to this clone: The antigen is unknown.

The J segment lost 5 bases and the V segment lost 6 bases, leaving 6 bases of the junction unmatched. The CDR3 totals 14 residues. Per germline, CDR1 LGHDT and CDR2 YNNKEL (reference sequence). Sample: peripheral blood, taken on day 0 of AZD1222 vaccination. The chain joins TRBV3-1 (or the pseudogene TRBV3-2) to TRBJ2-7; TRBD2 agrees at 11 bases. This TCR was sampled from an adult in good health. CDR3 DNA: TGTGCCAGCAGGGGAACTAGCGGGAGCGACGAGCAGTACTTC. Its translation is CASRGTSGSDEQYF.